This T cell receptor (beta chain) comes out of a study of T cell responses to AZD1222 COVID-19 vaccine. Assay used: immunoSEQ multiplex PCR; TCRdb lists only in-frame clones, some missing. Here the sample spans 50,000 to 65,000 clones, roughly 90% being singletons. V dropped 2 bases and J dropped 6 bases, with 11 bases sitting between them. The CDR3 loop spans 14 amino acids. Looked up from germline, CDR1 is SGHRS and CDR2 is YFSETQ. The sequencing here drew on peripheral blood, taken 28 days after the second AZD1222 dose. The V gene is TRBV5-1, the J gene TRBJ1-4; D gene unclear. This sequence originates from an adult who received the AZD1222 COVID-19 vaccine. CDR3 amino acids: CASSFGRFDEKLFF. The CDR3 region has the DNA TGCGCCAGCAGCTTTGGACGATTTGATGAAAAACTGTTTTTT.